This TCR beta chain was identified during a study of T cell changes during pregnancy in multiple sclerosis. Assay: immunoSEQ multiplex PCR; the TCRdb copy retains only in-frame clones and omits some. Among about 20,000 clones listed, less than 90% were seen once. There are 15 residues in the CDR3. Looked up from germline, CDR1 is SGHAT and CDR2 is FQNNGV. V dropped 0 bases and J dropped 10 bases, with 13 bases sitting between them. This sequence was found in a female donor in good health, enrolled as a control in a pregnancy study. This specimen consisted of CD8+ T cells from peripheral blood mononuclear cells, obtained in the third trimester of pregnancy. The chain couples TRBV11-2 to TRBJ1-6; D gene ambiguous. The CDR3 DNA sequence: TGTGCCAGCAGCTTAGATTACAGAGCCGCGTCACCCCTCCACTTT. This sequence encodes CASSLDYRAASPLHF.